Listed below are T cell receptor beta chains from one sample, sequenced in a study of T cell repertoires in cytomegalovirus infection. From the reads, TCRdb called clonotypes with MiXCR, one entry per CDR3 protein. The sample shows hundreds of thousands of distinct CDR3 sequences, approximately 34% of them seen only once. Sequenced input: PBMCs. The origin of the receptors is a human donor in good health (CMV status not recorded). Some clones in this sample may be carry-over from other donors' samples. Each CDR3 is given with its conserved first and last residue. D genes are given only for firm matches. Size tells how often a clone was seen (once, few, many) or the class of an expanded clone, and some rows leave it out.

d_call: .; v_call: TRBV7-8; j_call: TRBJ2-1; clone_size: many; cdr3_nt: TGTGCCAGCAGCTTAGCGCTCGAGGGAGGGCAGTTCTTC; cdr3_aa: CASSLALEGGQFF
d_call: TRBD2; v_call: TRBV7-2; j_call: TRBJ2-2; clone_size: once; cdr3_nt: TGTGCCAGCAGCCCCCGGACTAGAGGTGGCACCGGGGAGCTGTTTTTT; cdr3_aa: CASSPRTRGGTGELFF
d_call: .; v_call: TRBV15; j_call: TRBJ1-6; clone_size: few; cdr3_nt: TGTGCCACCAGCAGAGAAGGGGTCAGGGATCAGATCTCCTATAATTCACCCCTCCACTTT; cdr3_aa: CATSREGVRDQISYNSPLHF
d_call: .; v_call: TRBV20-1; j_call: TRBJ1-2; clone_size: .; cdr3_nt: TGCAGTGCTAGGATCCAGGGCTACACCTTC; cdr3_aa: CSARIQGYTF
d_call: .; v_call: TRBV28; j_call: TRBJ1-5; clone_size: .; cdr3_nt: TGTGCCAGCAGATCAGTTGGGAACAAGCCCCAGCATTTT; cdr3_aa: CASRSVGNKPQHF
d_call: TRBD1; v_call: TRBV7-2; j_call: TRBJ1-5; clone_size: few; cdr3_nt: TGTGCCAGCAGCCGGGAGGGGGCGGCAAATCAGCCCCAGCATTTT; cdr3_aa: CASSREGAANQPQHF
d_call: .; v_call: TRBV6-8; j_call: TRBJ2-5; clone_size: .; cdr3_nt: TGTGCCAGCAGTCACATGGAAACCTATCAAGAGACCCAGTACTTC; cdr3_aa: CASSHMETYQETQYF
d_call: TRBD2; v_call: TRBV28; j_call: TRBJ2-3; clone_size: many; cdr3_nt: TGTGCCAGCAGTTCCGGGACTAGCGGGGCAGATACGCAGTATTTT; cdr3_aa: CASSSGTSGADTQYF
d_call: TRBD1; v_call: TRBV4-2; j_call: TRBJ1-5; clone_size: .; cdr3_nt: TGTGCCAGCAGGGAAACAGGGGCCAATCAGCCCCAGCATTTT; cdr3_aa: CASRETGANQPQHF
d_call: .; v_call: TRBV7-6; j_call: TRBJ1-5; clone_size: few; cdr3_nt: TGTGCCAGCACCTTGAGGAATAGCAATCAGCCCCAGCATTTT; cdr3_aa: CASTLRNSNQPQHF
d_call: .; v_call: TRBV7-2; j_call: TRBJ2-1; clone_size: many; cdr3_nt: TGTGCCAGCAGCCTACAGGGAGGTATGGATGAGCAGTTCTTC; cdr3_aa: CASSLQGGMDEQFF
d_call: TRBD1; v_call: TRBV28; j_call: TRBJ2-7; clone_size: .; cdr3_nt: TGTGCCAGCAGTCCCCCGGACAGGGGTACCTACGAGCAGTACTTC; cdr3_aa: CASSPPDRGTYEQYF
d_call: .; v_call: TRBV19; j_call: TRBJ1-5; clone_size: few; cdr3_nt: TGTGCCAGTAGTACCTCGGCTCGGCAGCCCCAGCATTTT; cdr3_aa: CASSTSARQPQHF
d_call: TRBD1; v_call: TRBV11-1; j_call: TRBJ2-1; clone_size: .; cdr3_nt: TGTGCCAGCAGCTCGACAGGGCGAGGAGAGCAGTTCTTC; cdr3_aa: CASSSTGRGEQFF
d_call: .; v_call: TRBV19; j_call: TRBJ1-5; clone_size: few; cdr3_nt: TGTGCCAGTAGGGCAGGGATGTTAGGCAATCAGCCCCAGCATTTT; cdr3_aa: CASRAGMLGNQPQHF
d_call: .; v_call: TRBV7-6; j_call: TRBJ1-1; clone_size: many; cdr3_nt: TGTGCCAGCACCCGTCAGGTGGTGAACACTGAAGCTTTCTTT; cdr3_aa: CASTRQVVNTEAFF
d_call: .; v_call: TRBV7-8; j_call: TRBJ2-1; clone_size: many; cdr3_nt: TGTGCCAGCAGCTTAGTTAGGGCCTCCTACAATGAGCAGTTCTTC; cdr3_aa: CASSLVRASYNEQFF
d_call: .; v_call: TRBV7-2; j_call: TRBJ2-1; clone_size: many; cdr3_nt: TGTGCCAGCAGCCCCGACCGGGGCCCACCCAATGAGCAGTTCTTC; cdr3_aa: CASSPDRGPPNEQFF
d_call: .; v_call: TRBV7-9; j_call: TRBJ1-1; clone_size: many; cdr3_nt: TGTGCCAGCAGCTTTCAGGGTGGGAGCACTGAAGCTTTCTTT; cdr3_aa: CASSFQGGSTEAFF
d_call: TRBD2; v_call: TRBV19; j_call: TRBJ2-1; clone_size: .; cdr3_nt: TGTGCCAGTAGTATAGGAGTACGGACTAGCGGGGGGCCCAGGAATGAGCAGTTCTTC; cdr3_aa: CASSIGVRTSGGPRNEQFF
d_call: .; v_call: TRBV6-1; j_call: TRBJ1-2; clone_size: .; cdr3_nt: TGTGCCAGCAGTGAAGGGCCTGGGGGGGCGAGGTATGGCTACACCTTC; cdr3_aa: CASSEGPGGARYGYTF
d_call: TRBD1; v_call: TRBV4-1; j_call: TRBJ1-6; clone_size: .; cdr3_nt: TGCGCCAGCAGCCAAGTGCCGGGACAGGGTATTTCACCCCTCCACTTT; cdr3_aa: CASSQVPGQGISPLHF